This is a list of T cell receptor beta chains from one sample in a study of blood T cell repertoires in COVID-19. Using immunoSEQ multiplex PCR, the repertoire was profiled, and TCRdb retains in-frame clones only, with some absent. The table shows about 230,000 clones, with around 83% occurring only once. Sequencing input: peripheral blood. These receptors all stem from a woman between 35 and 50 years old who had recovered from COVID-19. CDR3s include the opening cysteine and the closing phenylalanine or tryptophan. Each record gives: J gene, D gene, clone size, V gene, CDR3 protein, CDR3 DNA. D genes are given only for firm matches. For some rows the clone size is stated as once, few or many, or as a class when expanded; others skip it.

>TRBJ2-1|.|once|TRBV29-1
CSVDGGSEFF
TGCAGCGTTGACGGCGGGTCTGAGTTCTTC
>TRBJ2-7|TRBD2|.|TRBV3-1/TRBV3-2
CASSQRLAGGRLEQYF
TGTGCCAGCAGCCAAAGACTAGCGGGGGGGCGTCTCGAGCAGTACTTC
>TRBJ1-3|.|.|TRBV10-3
CAIATVGNTIYF
TGTGCCATCGCGACAGTTGGAAACACCATATATTTT
>TRBJ1-2|TRBD1|.|TRBV5-1
CASRSGTAHNYGYTF
TGCGCCAGCAGATCCGGGACAGCCCATAACTATGGCTACACCTTC
>TRBJ2-2|TRBD1|.|TRBV6-5
CASSPSGGFGELFF
TGTGCCAGCAGCCCCTCAGGGGGATTTGGGGAGCTGTTTTTT
>TRBJ2-1|.|.|TRBV5-1
CASSLEGAESYYNEQFF
TGCGCCAGCAGCTTGGAAGGGGCAGAATCTTACTACAATGAGCAGTTCTTC
>TRBJ2-3|TRBD2|.|TRBV18
CASSSRGGQADTQYF
TGTGCCAGCTCATCCCGGGGGGGCCAGGCAGATACGCAGTATTTT
>TRBJ2-2|TRBD2|.|TRBV19
CASSLHSIGLAGNTGELFF
TGTGCCAGTAGTCTCCATTCGATCGGACTAGCGGGAAACACCGGGGAGCTGTTTTTT
>TRBJ2-7|.|.|TRBV5-1
CASSLVSLRADYYEQYF
TGCGCCAGCAGCTTGGTTAGTTTGCGGGCGGACTACTACGAGCAGTACTTC
>TRBJ1-2|.|.|TRBV16
CASSQSPADYGYTF
TGTGCCAGCAGCCAATCCCCCGCGGACTATGGCTACACCTTC
>TRBJ2-7|TRBD2|.|TRBV11-2
CASSRSGTRKDF
TGTGCCAGCAGCCGCTCCGGGACTAGAAAAGATTTC
>TRBJ2-5|TRBD1|.|TRBV3-1/TRBV3-2
CASSQETGTETQYF
TGTGCCAGCAGCCAAGAGACAGGGACAGAGACCCAGTACTTC
>TRBJ1-2|TRBD1|.|TRBV4-3
CASSQEGAGGGYGYTF
TGCGCCAGCAGCCAAGAAGGGGCAGGGGGTGGATATGGCTACACCTTC
>TRBJ2-7|.|.|TRBV9
CASSVGPGSYEQYF
TGTGCCAGCAGCGTAGGTCCAGGCTCTTACGAGCAGTACTTC
>TRBJ2-2|TRBD2|.|TRBV4-2
CASSQQTSGGWIGELFF
TGTGCCAGCAGCCAACAAACTAGCGGGGGGTGGATCGGGGAGCTGTTTTTT
>TRBJ2-1|TRBD2|once|TRBV30
CAWTSRGGRTYNEQFF
TGTGCCTGGACGTCCCGGGGGGGCCGGACCTACAATGAGCAGTTCTTC
>TRBJ1-4|TRBD1|.|TRBV28
CASSRGQETNEKLFF
TGTGCCAGCAGCCGGGGACAGGAAACTAATGAAAAACTGTTTTTT
>TRBJ1-5|TRBD1|.|TRBV18
CASSQTGLGDQPQHF
TGTGCCAGCTCACAGACAGGGCTGGGGGATCAGCCCCAGCATTTT
>TRBJ2-7|.|.|TRBV7-2
CASSFLTGEGEQYF
TGTGCCAGCAGCTTTTTGACAGGGGAGGGCGAGCAGTACTTC
>TRBJ1-1|.|.|TRBV7-9
CATDRDSSEAFF
TGTGCCACCGACCGGGACTCTTCCGAAGCTTTCTTT
>TRBJ2-3|TRBD2|few|TRBV2
CASSTSPSGEILDTQYF
TGTGCCAGCAGTACTAGCCCTAGCGGGGAGATCTTAGATACGCAGTATTTT
>TRBJ2-7|.|.|TRBV5-5
CASSSQGTSSYEQYF
TGTGCCAGCAGCTCACAGGGCACTAGCTCCTACGAGCAGTACTTC
>TRBJ1-1|.|.|TRBV19
CASSANRGTEAFF
TGTGCCAGTAGTGCAAACCGGGGCACTGAAGCTTTCTTT
>TRBJ1-1|.|once|TRBV30
CAWSLRRGTEAFF
TGTGCCTGGAGTTTACGAAGGGGGACTGAAGCTTTCTTT
>TRBJ1-2|.|.|TRBV19
CASSPGTNFFSGYTF
TGTGCCAGTAGTCCCGGGACAAATTTTTTCTCTGGCTACACCTTC
>TRBJ2-3|TRBD2|.|TRBV28
CASSSSSGELWDTQYF
TGTGCCAGCAGTTCCTCTAGCGGGGAATTGTGGGATACGCAGTATTTT
>TRBJ2-1|.|.|TRBV27
CASTLGGVGEQFF
TGTGCCAGCACCCTAGGGGGGGTGGGTGAGCAGTTCTTC
>TRBJ2-1|TRBD2|.|TRBV7-9
CASGRGGAYNEQFF
TGTGCCAGCGGTCGCGGGGGGGCTTACAATGAGCAGTTCTTC
>TRBJ1-2|TRBD1|.|TRBV6-6
CASSQPGQGIYGYTF
TGTGCCAGCAGTCAGCCGGGACAGGGGATCTATGGCTACACCTTC
>TRBJ2-1|TRBD2|.|TRBV2
CASSEVEGLAENNEQFF
TGTGCCAGCAGTGAAGTTGAGGGACTAGCGGAAAACAATGAGCAGTTCTTC
>TRBJ2-2|.|.|TRBV5-8
CASSAGIHTGELFF
TGTGCCAGCAGCGCCGGGATTCACACCGGGGAGCTGTTTTTT
>TRBJ1-5|.|.|TRBV6-2/TRBV6-3
CASSYSGGNQPQHF
TGTGCCAGCAGTTACTCGGGCGGCAATCAGCCCCAGCATTTT
>TRBJ1-4|.|.|TRBV6-2/TRBV6-3
CASSYLGQGEKLFF
TGTGCCAGCAGTTACCTGGGACAAGGTGAAAAACTGTTTTTT
>TRBJ2-3|.|.|TRBV11-2
CASSWKTTDTQYF
TGTGCCAGCAGCTGGAAGACTACCGATACGCAGTATTTT
>TRBJ1-1|TRBD1|.|TRBV7-9
CASRWTGANTEAFF
TGTGCCAGCAGGTGGACAGGGGCGAACACTGAAGCTTTCTTT